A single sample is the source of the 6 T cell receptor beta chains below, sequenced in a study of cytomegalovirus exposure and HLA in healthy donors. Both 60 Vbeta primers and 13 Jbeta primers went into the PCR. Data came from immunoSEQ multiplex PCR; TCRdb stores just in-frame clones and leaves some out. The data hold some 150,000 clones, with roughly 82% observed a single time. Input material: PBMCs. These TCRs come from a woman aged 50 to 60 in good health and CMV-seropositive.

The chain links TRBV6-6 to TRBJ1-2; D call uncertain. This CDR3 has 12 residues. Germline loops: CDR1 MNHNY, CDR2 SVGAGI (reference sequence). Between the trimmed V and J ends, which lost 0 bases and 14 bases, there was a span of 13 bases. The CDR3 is CASSYSQLNLTF. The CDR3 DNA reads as TGTGCCAGCAGTTACTCACAGCTTAACCTAACCTTC.

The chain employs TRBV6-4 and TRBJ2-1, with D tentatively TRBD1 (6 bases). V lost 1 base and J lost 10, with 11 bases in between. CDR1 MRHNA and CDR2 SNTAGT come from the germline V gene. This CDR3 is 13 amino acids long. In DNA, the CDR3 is TGTGCCAGCAGTGACTACCTGACAGGAGAGCAGTTCTTC. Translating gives CASSDYLTGEQFF.

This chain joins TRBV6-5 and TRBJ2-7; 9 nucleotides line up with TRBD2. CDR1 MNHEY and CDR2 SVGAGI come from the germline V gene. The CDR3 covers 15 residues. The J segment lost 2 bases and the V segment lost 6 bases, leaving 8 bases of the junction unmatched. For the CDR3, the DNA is TGTGCCAGCAGCCCTCTAGCGGGGTTACCCTACGAGCAGTACTTC. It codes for CASSPLAGLPYEQYF.

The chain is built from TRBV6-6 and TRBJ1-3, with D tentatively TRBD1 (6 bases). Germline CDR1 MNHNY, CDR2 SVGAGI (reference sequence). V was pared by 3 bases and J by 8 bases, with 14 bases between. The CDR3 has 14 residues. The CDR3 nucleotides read TGTGCCAGCAGTTATCCCGGCAGGGGAGACACCATATATTTT. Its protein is CASSYPGRGDTIYF.

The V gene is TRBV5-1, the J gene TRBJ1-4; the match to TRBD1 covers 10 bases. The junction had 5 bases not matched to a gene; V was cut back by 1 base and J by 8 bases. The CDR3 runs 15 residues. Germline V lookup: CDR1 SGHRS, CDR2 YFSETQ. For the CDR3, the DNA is TGCGCCAGCAGCTTGAGCTCGGGACAGGGGGAAAAACTGTTTTTT. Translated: CASSLSSGQGEKLFF.

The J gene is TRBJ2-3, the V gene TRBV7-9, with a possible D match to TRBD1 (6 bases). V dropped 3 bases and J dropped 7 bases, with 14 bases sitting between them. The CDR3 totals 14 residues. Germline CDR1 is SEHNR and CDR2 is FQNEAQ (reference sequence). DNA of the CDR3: TGTGCCAGCAGCTTCGAGACAGGTCGGAATACGCAGTATTTT. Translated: CASSFETGRNTQYF.